The present T cell receptor beta chain was sequenced within a study of cytomegalovirus exposure and HLA in healthy donors. The CDR3 length is 19 residues. PCR primers comprised 60 Vbeta and 13 Jbeta primers. TCRdb keeps only in-frame clones here, not all; method: immunoSEQ multiplex PCR. In the table there are 190,000 or so clones, 82% of which are singletons. Sample: PBMCs. This sequence was found in a boy younger than 10 in good health and CMV-seronegative. The V gene is TRBV12-1, the J gene TRBJ2-1; the table's D call of TRBD1 was not tested on the DNA. TRBV12-1 is a recognized pseudogene. The CDR3 protein is CASSLGDRFHCSSYNEQFF. The CDR3 DNA sequence: TGTGCCAGCAGCTTGGGGGACAGGTTCCACTGTAGCTCCTACAATGAGCAGTTCTTC.